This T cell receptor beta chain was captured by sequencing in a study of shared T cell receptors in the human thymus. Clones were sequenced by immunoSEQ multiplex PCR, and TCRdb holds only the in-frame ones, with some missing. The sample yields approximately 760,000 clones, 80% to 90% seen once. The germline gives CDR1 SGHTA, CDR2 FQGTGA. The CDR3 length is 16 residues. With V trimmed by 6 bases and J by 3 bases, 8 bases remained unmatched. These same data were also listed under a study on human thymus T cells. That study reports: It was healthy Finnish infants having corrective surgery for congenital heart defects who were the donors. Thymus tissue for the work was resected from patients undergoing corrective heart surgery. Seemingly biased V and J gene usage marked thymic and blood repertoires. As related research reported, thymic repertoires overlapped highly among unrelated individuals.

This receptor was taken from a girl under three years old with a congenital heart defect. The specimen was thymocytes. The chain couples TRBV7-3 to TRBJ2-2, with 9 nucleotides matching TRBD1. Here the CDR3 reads CASRDGQGSYTGELFF. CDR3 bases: TGTGCCAGCAGAGACGGACAGGGGTCGTACACCGGGGAGCTGTTTTTT.